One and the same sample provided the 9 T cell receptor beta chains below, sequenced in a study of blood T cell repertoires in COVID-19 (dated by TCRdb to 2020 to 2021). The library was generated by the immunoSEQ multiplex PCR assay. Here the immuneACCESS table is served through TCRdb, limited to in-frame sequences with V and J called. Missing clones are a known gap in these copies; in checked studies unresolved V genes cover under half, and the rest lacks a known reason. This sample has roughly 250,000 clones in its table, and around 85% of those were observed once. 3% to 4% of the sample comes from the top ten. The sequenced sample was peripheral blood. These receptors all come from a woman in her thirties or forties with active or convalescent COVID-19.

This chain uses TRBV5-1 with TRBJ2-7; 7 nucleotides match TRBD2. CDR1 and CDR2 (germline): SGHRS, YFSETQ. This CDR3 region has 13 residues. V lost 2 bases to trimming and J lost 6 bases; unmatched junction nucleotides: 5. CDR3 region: CASSFSGGGEQYV. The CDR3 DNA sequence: TGCGCCAGCAGCTTTTCGGGGGGAGGCGAGCAGTACGTC.

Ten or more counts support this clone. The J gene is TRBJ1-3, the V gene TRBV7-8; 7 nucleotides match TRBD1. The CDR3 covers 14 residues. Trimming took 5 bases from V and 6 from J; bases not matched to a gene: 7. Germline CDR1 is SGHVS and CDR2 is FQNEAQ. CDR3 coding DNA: TGTGCCAGCAGCCCTGGGACAGTCCCAAACACCATATATTTT. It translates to CASSPGTVPNTIYF.

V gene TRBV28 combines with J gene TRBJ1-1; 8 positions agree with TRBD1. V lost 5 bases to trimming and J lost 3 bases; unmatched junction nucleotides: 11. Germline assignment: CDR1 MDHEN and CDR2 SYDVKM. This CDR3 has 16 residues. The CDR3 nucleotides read TGTGCCAGCAGTCCGGCAGGGGGCAGTCGGGACACTGAAGCTTTCTTT. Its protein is CASSPAGGSRDTEAFF.

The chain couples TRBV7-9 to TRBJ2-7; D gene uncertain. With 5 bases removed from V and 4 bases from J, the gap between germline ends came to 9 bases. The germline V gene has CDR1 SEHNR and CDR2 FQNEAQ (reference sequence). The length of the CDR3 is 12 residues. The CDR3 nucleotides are TGTGCCAGCAGCCCGGCGGCTTACGAGCAGTACTTC. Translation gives CASSPAAYEQYF.

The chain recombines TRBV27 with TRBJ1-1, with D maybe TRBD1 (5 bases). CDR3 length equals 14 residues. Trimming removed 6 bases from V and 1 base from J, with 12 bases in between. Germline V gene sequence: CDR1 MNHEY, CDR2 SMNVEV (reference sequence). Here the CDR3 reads CASREGRRNTEAFF. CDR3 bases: TGTGCCAGCAGGGAGGGACGGCGGAACACTGAAGCTTTCTTT.

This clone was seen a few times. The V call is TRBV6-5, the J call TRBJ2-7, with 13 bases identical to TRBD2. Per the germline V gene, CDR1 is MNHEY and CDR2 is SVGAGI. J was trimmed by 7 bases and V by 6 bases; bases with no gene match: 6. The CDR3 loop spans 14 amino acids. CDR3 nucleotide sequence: TGTGCCAGCAGAGACGGACTAGCGGGGGATGAGCAGTACGTC. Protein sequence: CASRDGLAGDEQYV.

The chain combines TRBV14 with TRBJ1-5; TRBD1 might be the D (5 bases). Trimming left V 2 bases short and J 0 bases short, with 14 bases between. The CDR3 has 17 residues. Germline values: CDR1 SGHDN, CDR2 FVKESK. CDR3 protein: CASSQLNRQHSNQPQHF. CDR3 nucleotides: TGTGCCAGCAGCCAACTCAATCGACAGCATAGCAATCAGCCCCAGCATTTT.

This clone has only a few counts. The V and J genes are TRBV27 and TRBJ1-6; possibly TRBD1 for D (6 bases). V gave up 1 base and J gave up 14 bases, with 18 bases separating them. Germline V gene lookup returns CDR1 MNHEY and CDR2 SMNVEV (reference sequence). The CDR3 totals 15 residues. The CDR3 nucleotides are TGTGCCAGCAGTTTATGGGCAGGGGACGTCAAGACCCTCCACTTT. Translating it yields CASSLWAGDVKTLHF.

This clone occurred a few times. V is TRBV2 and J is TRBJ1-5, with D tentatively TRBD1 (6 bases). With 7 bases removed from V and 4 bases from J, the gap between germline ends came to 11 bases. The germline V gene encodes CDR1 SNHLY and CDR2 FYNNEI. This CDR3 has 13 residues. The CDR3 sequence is CASNAQGNQPQHF. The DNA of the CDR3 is TGTGCCAGCAACGCTCAGGGGAATCAGCCCCAGCATTTT.